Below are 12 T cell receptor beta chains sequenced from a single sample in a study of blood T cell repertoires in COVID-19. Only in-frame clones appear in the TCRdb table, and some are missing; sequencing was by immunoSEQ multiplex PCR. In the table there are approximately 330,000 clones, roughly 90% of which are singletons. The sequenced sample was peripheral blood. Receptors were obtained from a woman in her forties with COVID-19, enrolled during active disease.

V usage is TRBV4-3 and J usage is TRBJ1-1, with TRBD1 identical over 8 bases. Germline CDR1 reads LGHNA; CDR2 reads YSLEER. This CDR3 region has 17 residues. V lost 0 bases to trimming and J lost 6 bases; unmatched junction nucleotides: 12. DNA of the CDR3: TGCGCCAGCAGCCAAGACCAAGGACAGGGCTCTATCCCTGAAGCTTTCTTT. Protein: CASSQDQGQGSIPEAFF.

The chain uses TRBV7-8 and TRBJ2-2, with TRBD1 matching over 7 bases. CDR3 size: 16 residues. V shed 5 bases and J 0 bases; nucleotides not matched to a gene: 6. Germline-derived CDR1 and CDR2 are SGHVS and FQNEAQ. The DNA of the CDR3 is TGTGCCAGCAGCGTAATTGGACAGGCGAACACCGGGGAGCTGTTTTTT. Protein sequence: CASSVIGQANTGELFF.

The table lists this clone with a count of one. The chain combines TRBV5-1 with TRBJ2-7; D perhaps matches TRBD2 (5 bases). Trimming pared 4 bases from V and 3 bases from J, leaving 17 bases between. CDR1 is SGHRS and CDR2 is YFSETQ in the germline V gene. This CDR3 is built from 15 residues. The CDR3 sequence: CASSLRVERSYEQYF. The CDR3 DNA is TGCGCCAGCAGCCTGCGGGTAGAACGGAGCTACGAGCAGTACTTC.

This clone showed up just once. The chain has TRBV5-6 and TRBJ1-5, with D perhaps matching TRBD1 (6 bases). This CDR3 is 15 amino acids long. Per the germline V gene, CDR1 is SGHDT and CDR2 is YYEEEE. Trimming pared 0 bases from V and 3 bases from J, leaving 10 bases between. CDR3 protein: CASSLGPGVNQPQHF. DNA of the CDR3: TGTGCCAGCAGCTTGGGTCCAGGGGTCAATCAGCCCCAGCATTTT.

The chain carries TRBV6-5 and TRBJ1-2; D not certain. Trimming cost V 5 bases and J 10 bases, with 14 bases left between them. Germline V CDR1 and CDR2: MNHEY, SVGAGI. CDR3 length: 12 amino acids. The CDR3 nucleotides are TGTGCCAGCAGTCCACCCGAGACTATCTACACCTTC. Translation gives CASSPPETIYTF.

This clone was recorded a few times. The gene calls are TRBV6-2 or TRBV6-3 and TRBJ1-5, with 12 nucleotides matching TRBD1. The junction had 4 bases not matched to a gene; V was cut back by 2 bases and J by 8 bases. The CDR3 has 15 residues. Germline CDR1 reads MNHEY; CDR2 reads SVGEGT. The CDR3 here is CASSYGTGGAEPQHF. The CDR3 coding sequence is TGTGCCAGCAGTTACGGGACAGGGGGCGCAGAGCCCCAGCATTTT.

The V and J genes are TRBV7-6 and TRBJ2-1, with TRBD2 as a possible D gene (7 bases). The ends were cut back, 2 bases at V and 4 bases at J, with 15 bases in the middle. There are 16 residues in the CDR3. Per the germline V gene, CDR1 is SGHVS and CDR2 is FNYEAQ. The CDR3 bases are TGTGCCAGCAGCTTATTAGGGGGACTACCTTACAATGAGCAGTTCTTC. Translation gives CASSLLGGLPYNEQFF.

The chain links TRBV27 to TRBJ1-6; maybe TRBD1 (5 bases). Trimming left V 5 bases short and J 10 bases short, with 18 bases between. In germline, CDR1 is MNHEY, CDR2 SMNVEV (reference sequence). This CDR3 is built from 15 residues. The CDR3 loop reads CASSTRGGRQSPLHF. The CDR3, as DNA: TGTGCCAGCAGTACCCGTGGGGGGAGGCAATCACCCCTCCACTTT.

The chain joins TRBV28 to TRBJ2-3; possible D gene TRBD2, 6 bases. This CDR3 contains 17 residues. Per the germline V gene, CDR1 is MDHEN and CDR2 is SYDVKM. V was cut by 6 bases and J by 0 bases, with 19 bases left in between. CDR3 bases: TGTGCCAGCAGCCCTCCGGGGAGGTTCTTTAGCACAGATACGCAGTATTTT. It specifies CASSPPGRFFSTDTQYF.

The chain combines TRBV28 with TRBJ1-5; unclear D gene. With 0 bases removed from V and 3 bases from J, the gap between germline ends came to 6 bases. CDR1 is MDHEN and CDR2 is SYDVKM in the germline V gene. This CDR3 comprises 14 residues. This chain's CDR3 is CASSLWQFNQPQHF. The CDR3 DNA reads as TGTGCCAGCAGTTTATGGCAGTTCAATCAGCCCCAGCATTTT.

The CDR3 protein is CASSQVPRGTTNEKLFF. DNA of the CDR3: TGTGCCAGCTCACAGGTTCCCCGCGGTACAACTAATGAAAAACTGTTTTTT. This chain uses TRBV18 with TRBJ1-4, with D uncertain. The CDR3 sequence is 17 residues long. Germline V CDR1 and CDR2: KGHSH, LQKENI. Trimming cost V 4 bases and J 0 bases, with 15 bases left between them. The full variable domain, completed using reference TRBV18 and TRBJ1-4, is NAGVMQNPRHLVRRRGQEARLRCSPMKGHSHVYWYRQLPEEGLKFMVYLQKENIIDESGMPKERFSAEFPKEGPSILRIQQVVRGDSAAYFCASSQVPRGTTNEKLFFGSGTQLSVL.

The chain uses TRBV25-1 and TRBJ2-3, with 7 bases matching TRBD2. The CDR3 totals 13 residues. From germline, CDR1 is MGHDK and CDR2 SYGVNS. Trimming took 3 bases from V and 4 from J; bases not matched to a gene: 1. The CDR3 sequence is CASSDRGADTQYF. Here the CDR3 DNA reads TGTGCCAGCAGTGACCGGGGGGCAGATACGCAGTATTTT.